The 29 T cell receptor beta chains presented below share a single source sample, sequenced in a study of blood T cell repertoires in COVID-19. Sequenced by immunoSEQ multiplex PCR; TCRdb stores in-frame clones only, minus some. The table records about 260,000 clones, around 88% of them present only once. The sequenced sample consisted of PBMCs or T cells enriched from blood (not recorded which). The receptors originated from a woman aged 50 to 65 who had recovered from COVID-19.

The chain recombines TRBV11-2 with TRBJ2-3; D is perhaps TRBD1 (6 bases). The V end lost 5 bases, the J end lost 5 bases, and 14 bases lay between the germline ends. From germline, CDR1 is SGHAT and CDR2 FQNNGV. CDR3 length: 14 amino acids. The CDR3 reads CASSRIWTVDTQYF. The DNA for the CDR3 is TGTGCCAGCAGCCGTATTTGGACAGTAGATACGCAGTATTTT.

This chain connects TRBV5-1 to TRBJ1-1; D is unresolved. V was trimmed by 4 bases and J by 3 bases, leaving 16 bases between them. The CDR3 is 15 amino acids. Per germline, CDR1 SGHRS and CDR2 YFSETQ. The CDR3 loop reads CASSQDPSGDTEAFF. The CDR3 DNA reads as TGCGCCAGCAGCCAAGACCCAAGCGGGGACACTGAAGCTTTCTTT. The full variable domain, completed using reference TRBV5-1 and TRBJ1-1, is KAGVTQTPRYLIKTRGQQVTLSCSPISGHRSVSWYQQTPGQGLQFLFEYFSETQRNKGNFPGRFSGRQFSNSRSEMNVSTLELGDSALYLCASSQDPSGDTEAFFGQGTRLTVV.

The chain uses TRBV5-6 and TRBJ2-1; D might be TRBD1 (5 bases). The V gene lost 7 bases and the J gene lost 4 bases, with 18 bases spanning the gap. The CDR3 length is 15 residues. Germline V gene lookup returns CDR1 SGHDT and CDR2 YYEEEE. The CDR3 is CASFVFGQTYNEQFF. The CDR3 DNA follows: TGTGCCAGCTTCGTGTTCGGACAAACTTACAATGAGCAGTTCTTC.

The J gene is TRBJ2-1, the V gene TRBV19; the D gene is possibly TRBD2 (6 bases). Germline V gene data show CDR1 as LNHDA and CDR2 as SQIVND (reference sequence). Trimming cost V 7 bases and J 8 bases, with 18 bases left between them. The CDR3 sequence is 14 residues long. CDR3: CASMGRRDWDEQFF. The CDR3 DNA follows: TGTGCCAGTATGGGGAGGAGGGACTGGGATGAGCAGTTCTTC.

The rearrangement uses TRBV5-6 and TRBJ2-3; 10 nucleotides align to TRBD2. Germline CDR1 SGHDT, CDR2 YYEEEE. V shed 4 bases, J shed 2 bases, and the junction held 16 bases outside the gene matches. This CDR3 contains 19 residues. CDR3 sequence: CASSPWGTSESSFTDTQYF. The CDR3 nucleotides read TGTGCCAGCAGCCCTTGGGGGACTAGCGAGAGCTCTTTCACAGATACGCAGTATTTT.

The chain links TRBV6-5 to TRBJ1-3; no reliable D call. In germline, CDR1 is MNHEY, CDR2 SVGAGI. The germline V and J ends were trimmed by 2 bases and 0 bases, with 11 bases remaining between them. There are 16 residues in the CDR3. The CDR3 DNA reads TGTGCCAGCAGTTACCACCTCCCGAGCTCTGGAAACACCATATATTTT. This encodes CASSYHLPSSGNTIYF.

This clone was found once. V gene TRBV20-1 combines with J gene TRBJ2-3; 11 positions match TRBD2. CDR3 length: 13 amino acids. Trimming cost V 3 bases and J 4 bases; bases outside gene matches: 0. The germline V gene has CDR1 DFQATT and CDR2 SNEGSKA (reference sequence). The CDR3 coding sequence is TGCAGTGCTAGTAGCGGGGGGGCAGATACGCAGTATTTT. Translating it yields CSASSGGADTQYF.

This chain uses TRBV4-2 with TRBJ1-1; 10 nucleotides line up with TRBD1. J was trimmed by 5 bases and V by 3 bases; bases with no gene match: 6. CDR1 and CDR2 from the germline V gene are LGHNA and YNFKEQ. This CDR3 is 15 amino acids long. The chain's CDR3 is CASSQNDRGRTEAFF. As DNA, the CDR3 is TGTGCCAGCAGCCAGAACGACAGGGGGCGGACTGAAGCTTTCTTT.

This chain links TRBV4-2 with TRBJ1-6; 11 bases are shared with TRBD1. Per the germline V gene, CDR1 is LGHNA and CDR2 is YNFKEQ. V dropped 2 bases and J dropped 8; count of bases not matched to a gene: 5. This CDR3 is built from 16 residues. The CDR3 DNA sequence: TGTGCCAGCAGCCAACAATGGGACAGGGGGGATTCACCCCTCCACTTT. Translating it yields CASSQQWDRGDSPLHF.

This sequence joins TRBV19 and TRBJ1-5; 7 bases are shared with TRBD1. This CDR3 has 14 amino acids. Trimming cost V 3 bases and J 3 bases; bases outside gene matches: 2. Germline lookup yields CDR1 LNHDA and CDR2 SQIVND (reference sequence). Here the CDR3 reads CASSIRGNNQPQHF. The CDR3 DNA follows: TGTGCCAGTAGTATCAGGGGGAACAATCAGCCCCAGCATTTT.

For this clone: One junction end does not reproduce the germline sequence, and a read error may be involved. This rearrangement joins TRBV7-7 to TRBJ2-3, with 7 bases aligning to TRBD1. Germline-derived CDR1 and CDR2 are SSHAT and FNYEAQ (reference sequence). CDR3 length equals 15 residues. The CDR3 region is CASSLGLQGQDTQYF. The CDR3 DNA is TGTGCTAGCAGCTTAGGGTTACAGGGGCAAGATACGCAGTATTTT.

CDR3: CASSIFTGEQPQHF. CDR3 DNA sequence: TGTGCCAGTAGTATTTTTACAGGGGAACAGCCCCAGCATTTT. The chain has TRBV19 and TRBJ1-5; 7 bases are shared with TRBD1. CDR1 and CDR2 from the germline V gene are LNHDA and SQIVND (reference sequence). The ends lost 3 bases at V and 7 bases at J; junction bases unmatched: 6. This CDR3 has 14 residues. Looking up the rest from reference TRBV19 and TRBJ1-5 gives the full variable domain: DGGITQSPKYLFRKEGQNVTLSCEQNLNHDAMYWYRQDPGQGLRLIYYSQIVNDFQKGDIAEGYSVSREKKESFPLTVTSAQKNPTAFYLCASSIFTGEQPQHFGDGTRLSIL.

The CDR3: CASSSAPGLPTYEQYF. The DNA of the CDR3 is TGCGCCAGCAGCTCCGCCCCGGGACTACCTACCTACGAGCAGTACTTC. This sequence joins TRBV10-1 and TRBJ2-7, with 7 bases matching TRBD2. V was pared by 6 bases and J by 2 bases, with 13 bases of the junction left unmatched. There are 16 residues in the CDR3. Per germline, CDR1 WNHNN and CDR2 SYGVQD (reference sequence).

DNA of the CDR3: TGTGCCAGCTCGGTAGCGGGAGGAGGCACCGGGGAGCTGTTTTTT. Residues: CASSVAGGGTGELFF. The V and J genes are TRBV7-3 and TRBJ2-2, with TRBD2 matching over 10 bases. The trim removed 8 bases at V and 4 bases at J, leaving 7 bases unmatched. Germline lookup yields CDR1 SGHTA and CDR2 FQGTGA. The CDR3 is made up of 15 amino acids.

The CDR3 loop reads CASSLGGQESQYF. Written as DNA, the CDR3 is TGCGCCAGCAGTCTTGGCGGGCAAGAATCGCAGTATTTT. V and J are TRBV5-1 and TRBJ2-3; possibly TRBD2 for D (5 bases). Trimming cost V 5 bases and J 10 bases, with 17 bases left between them. The CDR3 spans 13 residues. The germline V gene encodes CDR1 SGHRS and CDR2 YFSETQ. The variable domain in full, with the rest retrieved from reference TRBV5-1 and TRBJ2-3, is KAGVTQTPRYLIKTRGQQVTLSCSPISGHRSVSWYQQTPGQGLQFLFEYFSETQRNKGNFPGRFSGRQFSNSRSEMNVSTLELGDSALYLCASSLGGQESQYFGPGTRLTVL.

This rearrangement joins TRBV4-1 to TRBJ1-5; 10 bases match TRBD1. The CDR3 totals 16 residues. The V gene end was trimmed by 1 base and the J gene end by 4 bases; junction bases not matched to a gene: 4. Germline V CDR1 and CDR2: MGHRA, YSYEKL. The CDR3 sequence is CASSQVEGQGNQPQHF. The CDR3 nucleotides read TGCGCCAGCAGCCAAGTGGAGGGACAGGGGAATCAGCCCCAGCATTTT.

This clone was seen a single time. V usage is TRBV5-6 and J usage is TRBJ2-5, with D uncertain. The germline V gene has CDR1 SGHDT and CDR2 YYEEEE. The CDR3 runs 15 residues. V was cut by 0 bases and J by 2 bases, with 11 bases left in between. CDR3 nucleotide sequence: TGTGCCAGCAGCTTGGGGTTCATCAGACAAGAGACCCAGTACTTC. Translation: CASSLGFIRQETQYF.

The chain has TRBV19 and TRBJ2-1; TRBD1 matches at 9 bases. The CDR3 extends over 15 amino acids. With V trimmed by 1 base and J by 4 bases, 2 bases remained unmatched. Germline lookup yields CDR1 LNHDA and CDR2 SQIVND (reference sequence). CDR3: CASSIGTGAYNEQFF. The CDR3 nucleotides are TGTGCCAGTAGTATAGGGACAGGGGCGTACAATGAGCAGTTCTTC.

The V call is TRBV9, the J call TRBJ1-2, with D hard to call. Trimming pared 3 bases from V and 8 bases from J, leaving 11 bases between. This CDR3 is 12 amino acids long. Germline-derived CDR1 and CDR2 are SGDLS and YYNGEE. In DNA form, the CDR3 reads TGTGCCAGCAGCGAAGGAGGACCGGGCTACACCTTC. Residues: CASSEGGPGYTF.

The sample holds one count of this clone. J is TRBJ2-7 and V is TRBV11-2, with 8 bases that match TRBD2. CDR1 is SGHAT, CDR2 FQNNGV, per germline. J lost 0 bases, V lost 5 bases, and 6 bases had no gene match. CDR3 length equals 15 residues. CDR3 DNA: TGTGCCAGCAGCCGCAGCGGGAGTGACTCCTACGAGCAGTACTTC. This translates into CASSRSGSDSYEQYF. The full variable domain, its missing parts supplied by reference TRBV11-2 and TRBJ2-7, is EAGVAQSPRYKIIEKRQSVAFWCNPISGHATLYWYQQILGQGPKLLIQFQNNGVVDDSQLPKDRFSAERLKGVDSTLKIQPAKLEDSAVYLCASSRSGSDSYEQYFGPGTRLTVT.

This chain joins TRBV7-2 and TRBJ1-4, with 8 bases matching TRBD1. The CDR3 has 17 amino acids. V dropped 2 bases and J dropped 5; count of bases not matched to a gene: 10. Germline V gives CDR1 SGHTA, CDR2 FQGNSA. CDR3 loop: CASSLNRLRTGNEKLFF. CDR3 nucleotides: TGTGCCAGCAGCTTAAATCGGCTTCGGACAGGGAATGAAAAACTGTTTTTT.

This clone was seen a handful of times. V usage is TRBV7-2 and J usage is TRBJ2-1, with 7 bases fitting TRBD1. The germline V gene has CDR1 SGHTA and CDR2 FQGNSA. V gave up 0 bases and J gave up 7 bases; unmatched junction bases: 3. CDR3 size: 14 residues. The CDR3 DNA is TGTGCCAGCAGCTTAGCGGTCAGGGGGAATGAGCAGTTCTTC. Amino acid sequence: CASSLAVRGNEQFF.

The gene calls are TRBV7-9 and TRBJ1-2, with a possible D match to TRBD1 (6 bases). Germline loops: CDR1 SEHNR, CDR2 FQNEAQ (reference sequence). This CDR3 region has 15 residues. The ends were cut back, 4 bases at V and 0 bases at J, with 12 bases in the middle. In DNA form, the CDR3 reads TGTGCCAGCAGCTCGAGGACAGCCTCTAACTATGGCTACACCTTC. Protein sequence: CASSSRTASNYGYTF.

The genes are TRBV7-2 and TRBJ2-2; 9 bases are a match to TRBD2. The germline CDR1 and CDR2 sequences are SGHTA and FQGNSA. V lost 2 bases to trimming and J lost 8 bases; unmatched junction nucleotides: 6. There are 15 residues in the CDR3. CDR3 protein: CASSLQSSGIGELFF. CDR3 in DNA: TGTGCCAGCAGCTTACAGTCTAGCGGGATAGGGGAGCTGTTTTTT.

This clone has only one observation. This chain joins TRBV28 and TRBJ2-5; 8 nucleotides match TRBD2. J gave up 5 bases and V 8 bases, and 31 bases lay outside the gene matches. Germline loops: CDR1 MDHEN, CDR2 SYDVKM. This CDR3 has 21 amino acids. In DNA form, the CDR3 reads TGTGCCAGCTTCACGAGCACTCTGCGGGAGGTCACTGAAAAAACCATGGAGACCCAGTACTTC. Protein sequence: CASFTSTLREVTEKTMETQYF.

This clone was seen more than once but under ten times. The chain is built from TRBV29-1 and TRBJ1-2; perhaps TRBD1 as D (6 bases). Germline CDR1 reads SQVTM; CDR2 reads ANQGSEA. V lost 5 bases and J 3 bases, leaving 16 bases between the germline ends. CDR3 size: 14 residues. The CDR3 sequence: CSVLTVQGYYGYTF. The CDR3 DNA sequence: TGCAGCGTTCTGACCGTACAGGGTTACTATGGCTACACCTTC.

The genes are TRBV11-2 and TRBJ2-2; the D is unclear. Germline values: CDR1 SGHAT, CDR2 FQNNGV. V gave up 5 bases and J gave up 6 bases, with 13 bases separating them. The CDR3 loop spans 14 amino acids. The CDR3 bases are TGTGCCAGCAGCCCCCTTGTGAGCCCCGGGGAGCTGTTTTTT. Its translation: CASSPLVSPGELFF.

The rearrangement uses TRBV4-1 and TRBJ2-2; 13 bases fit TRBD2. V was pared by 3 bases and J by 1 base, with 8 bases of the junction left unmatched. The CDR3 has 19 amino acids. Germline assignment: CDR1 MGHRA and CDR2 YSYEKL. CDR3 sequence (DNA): TGCGCCAGCAGCCACAGACTAGCGGGAGGTACCGTGAACACCGGGGAGCTGTTTTTT. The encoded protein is CASSHRLAGGTVNTGELFF.

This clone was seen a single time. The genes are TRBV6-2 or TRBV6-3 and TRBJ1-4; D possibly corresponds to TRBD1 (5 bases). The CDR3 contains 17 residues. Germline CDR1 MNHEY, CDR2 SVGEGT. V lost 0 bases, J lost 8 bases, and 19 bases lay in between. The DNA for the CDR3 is TGTGCCAGCAGTTACTCGATGTACGGGACTCATCAAGAAAAACTGTTTTTT. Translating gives CASSYSMYGTHQEKLFF.